The next 10 T cell receptor beta chains were all read from a single sample in a study of shared clonotypes between healthy human individuals. The data were produced by immunoSEQ multiplex PCR, yet TCRdb's version contains in-frame clones alone and is incomplete. In the table there are more than 2 million clones, 90% to 95% of which are singletons. The sequenced material came from naive CD4+ T cells sorted from blood. As to subset: CD45RA+ positively selected. Source of these receptors: a man aged 18 to 30 in good health.

This chain links TRBV4-1 with TRBJ2-2; 9 nucleotides match TRBD2. The CDR3 extends over 15 amino acids. Unmatched junction bases numbered 3, after V lost 6 bases and J lost 1 base. Germline V lookup: CDR1 MGHRA, CDR2 YSYEKL. CDR3 sequence reads: CASRISGGNTGELFF. The CDR3 DNA follows: TGCGCCAGCAGGATTAGCGGGGGGAACACCGGGGAGCTGTTTTTT.

The V and J genes are TRBV4-2 and TRBJ1-5; D is ambiguous. There are 16 residues in the CDR3. V was pared by 1 base and J by 0 bases, with 10 bases between. CDR1 LGHNA and CDR2 YNFKEQ come from the germline V gene. In DNA form, the CDR3 reads TGTGCCAGCAGCCAAGGGGAAGAATATAGCAATCAGCCCCAGCATTTT. Protein sequence: CASSQGEEYSNQPQHF.

This clone was observed once. The chain joins TRBV7-3 to TRBJ2-3, with 11 bases fitting TRBD2. Germline V gene data show CDR1 as SGHTA and CDR2 as FQGTGA. The CDR3 is 15 residues long. V shed 5 bases and J 3 bases; nucleotides not matched to a gene: 4. The CDR3 sequence: CASSPTSGETDTQYF. CDR3 bases: TGTGCCAGCAGCCCGACTAGCGGGGAAACAGATACGCAGTATTTT.

The chain uses TRBV5-4 and TRBJ2-5; TRBD1 is a possible D gene (7 bases). Trimming cost V 4 bases and J 0 bases, with 16 bases left between them. Per germline, CDR1 SGHNT and CDR2 YYREEE (reference sequence). There are 16 residues in the CDR3. The CDR3 loop is CASSGAGTAYQETQYF. CDR3 nucleotides: TGTGCCAGCAGCGGGGCGGGGACAGCCTACCAAGAGACCCAGTACTTC.

The rearrangement links TRBV11-2 to TRBJ2-1; maybe TRBD2 (6 bases). V was pared by 3 bases and J by 7 bases, with 19 bases between. Germline values: CDR1 SGHAT, CDR2 FQNNGV. The CDR3 has 16 residues. This CDR3 reads CASSLVTGSLSNEQFF. CDR3 nucleotides: TGTGCCAGCAGCTTGGTCACCGGGAGTCTGAGTAATGAGCAGTTCTTC.

The chain joins TRBV5-1 to TRBJ2-5; 9 nucleotides match TRBD1. V lost 1 base and J lost 5; bases outside the gene matches: 6. The CDR3 contains 15 residues. Germline V CDR1 and CDR2: SGHRS, YFSETQ. The CDR3 reads CASSLWGQGFETQYF. DNA for the CDR3: TGCGCCAGCAGCTTGTGGGGACAGGGTTTTGAGACCCAGTACTTC.

This clone showed up just once. The V gene is TRBV9, the J gene TRBJ2-2, with 7 bases matching TRBD1. Unmatched junction bases numbered 5, after V lost 0 bases and J lost 6 bases. Germline CDR1 SGDLS, CDR2 YYNGEE. The CDR3 length is 15 residues. CDR3 sequence (DNA): TGTGCCAGCAGCGTAGACAGGGGAGTGTCCGGGGAGCTGTTTTTT. Translated, it gives CASSVDRGVSGELFF.

This chain joins TRBV6-5 and TRBJ2-2; a weak D match, TRBD1 (6 bases). Trimming stripped 7 bases from V and 5 bases from J, with 11 bases between. CDR3 length: 13 residues. Germline CDR1 is MNHEY and CDR2 is SVGAGI. Here the CDR3 DNA reads TGTGCCAGCATGCAGGGGCGGACCGGGGAGCTGTTTTTT. Translation: CASMQGRTGELFF.

The rearrangement joins TRBV25-1 to TRBJ2-5; 7 positions agree with TRBD1. J lost 1 base, V lost 8 bases, and 4 bases had no gene match. The CDR3 totals 13 residues. Germline V gene sequence: CDR1 MGHDK, CDR2 SYGVNS. The chain's CDR3 is CASPDRAQETQYF. In nucleotides, the CDR3 is TGTGCCAGCCCAGACAGGGCCCAAGAGACCCAGTACTTC.

This sequence joins TRBV9 and TRBJ2-5, with D perhaps matching TRBD1 (5 bases). From germline, CDR1 is SGDLS and CDR2 YYNGEE. The CDR3 runs to 15 residues. Trimming cost V 0 bases and J 1 base, with 10 bases left between them. This CDR3 is CASSVVGVGQETQYF. The CDR3 DNA is TGTGCCAGCAGCGTAGTAGGGGTAGGCCAAGAGACCCAGTACTTC.